A selection of T cell receptor beta chains follows, all from one sample in a study of cytomegalovirus exposure and HLA in healthy donors. Assay used: immunoSEQ multiplex PCR; TCRdb lists only in-frame clones, some missing. The table has about 120,000 clones, around four fifths seen once. Source material: PBMCs. The receptors were sampled from a woman aged 40 to 50 in good health and CMV-seropositive. Both conserved end residues are part of each CDR3. The order of the fields is clone size, CDR3 length, D gene, V gene, J gene, CDR3 protein, CDR3 DNA. A D gene is named only where the DNA matches it firmly. A clone size is listed for some rows: how often the clone was seen (once, few, many), or a class if it is expanded.

.	14	TRBD2	TRBV2	TRBJ2-5	CASNRLAGQETQYF	TGTGCCAGCAATAGGTTAGCGGGCCAAGAGACCCAGTACTTC
few	14	.	TRBV7-9	TRBJ2-1	CASSLDLTRYEQFF	TGTGCCAGCAGCTTAGACCTGACTAGGTATGAGCAGTTCTTC
.	13	.	TRBV7-9	TRBJ2-7	CASSPKTGYEQYF	TGTGCCAGCAGCCCTAAAACAGGGTACGAGCAGTACTTC
.	15	TRBD1	TRBV6-1	TRBJ2-7	CASVVSGTAPYEQYF	TGTGCCAGCGTCGTCTCCGGGACAGCGCCCTACGAGCAGTACTTC
.	16	.	TRBV5-1	TRBJ2-2	CASSLGQGKNTGELFF	TGCGCCAGCAGCTTAGGCCAGGGGAAAAACACCGGGGAGCTGTTTTTT
few	17	.	TRBV7-8	TRBJ1-5	CASSSRVGAKGDQPQHF	TGTGCCAGCAGCTCCCGAGTGGGGGCAAAGGGCGATCAGCCCCAGCATTTT
.	15	TRBD1	TRBV7-2	TRBJ1-4	CASSLLGTGDEKLFF	TGTGCCAGCAGCTTACTCGGGACAGGGGATGAAAAACTGTTTTTT
.	15	.	TRBV6-5	TRBJ2-3	CASSYGHSNTDTQYF	TGTGCCAGCAGTTACGGGCATTCAAACACAGATACGCAGTATTTT
.	14	.	TRBV5-1	TRBJ1-1	CASSSRYSNTEAFF	TGCGCCAGCAGCTCCAGATATTCGAACACTGAAGCTTTCTTT
.	14	.	TRBV6-6	TRBJ1-1	CASSPLTGVGEAFF	TGTGCCAGCAGTCCCCTGACCGGGGTCGGTGAAGCTTTCTTT
.	13	.	TRBV27	TRBJ2-1	CASSLDYHNEQFF	TGTGCCAGCAGTTTAGACTACCACAATGAGCAGTTCTTC
.	16	TRBD2	TRBV28	TRBJ2-7	CASSTSLRDYPYEQYF	TGTGCCAGCAGTACCAGCCTCCGGGACTACCCCTACGAGCAGTACTTC
few	16	TRBD2	TRBV7-7	TRBJ2-1	CASSLASGRVGGEQFF	TGTGCTAGCAGCTTAGCTAGCGGGAGGGTAGGGGGTGAGCAGTTCTTC
once	11	.	TRBV6-5	TRBJ2-1	CASSSQNEQFF	TGTGCCAGCAGTTCTCAGAATGAGCAGTTCTTC
.	15	TRBD1	TRBV5-1	TRBJ2-7	CASSLDGTGVGEQYF	TGCGCCAGCAGCTTGGACGGGACAGGGGTGGGCGAGCAGTACTTC
.	14	.	TRBV7-2	TRBJ2-3	CASSREAKLDTQYF	TGTGCCAGCAGCCGCGAGGCAAAACTAGATACGCAGTATTTT
.	16	TRBD1	TRBV6-1	TRBJ2-3	CASSVQGAQVGDTQYF	TGTGCCAGCAGTGTCCAGGGGGCGCAGGTTGGAGATACGCAGTATTTT
.	14	TRBD2	TRBV7-9	TRBJ2-3	CASVLAGVVDTQYF	TGTGCCAGCGTACTAGCGGGAGTGGTTGATACGCAGTATTTT
.	16	TRBD2	TRBV2	TRBJ2-5	CASSEAGLAGVETQYF	TGTGCCAGCAGTGAGGCCGGACTAGCGGGAGTCGAGACCCAGTACTTC